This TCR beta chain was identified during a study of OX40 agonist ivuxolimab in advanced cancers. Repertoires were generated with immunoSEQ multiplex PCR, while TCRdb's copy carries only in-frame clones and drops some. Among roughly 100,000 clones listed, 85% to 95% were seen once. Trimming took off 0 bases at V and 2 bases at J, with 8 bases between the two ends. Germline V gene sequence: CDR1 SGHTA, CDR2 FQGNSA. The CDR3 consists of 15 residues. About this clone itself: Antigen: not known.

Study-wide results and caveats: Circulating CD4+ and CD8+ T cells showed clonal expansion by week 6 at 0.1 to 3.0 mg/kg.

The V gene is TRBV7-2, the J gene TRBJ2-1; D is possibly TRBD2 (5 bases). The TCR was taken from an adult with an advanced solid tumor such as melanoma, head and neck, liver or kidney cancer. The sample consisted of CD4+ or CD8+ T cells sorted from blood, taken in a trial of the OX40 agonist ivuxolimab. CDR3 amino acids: CASSLAVGAYNEQFF. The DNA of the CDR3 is TGTGCCAGCAGCTTAGCGGTGGGAGCCTACAATGAGCAGTTCTTC.